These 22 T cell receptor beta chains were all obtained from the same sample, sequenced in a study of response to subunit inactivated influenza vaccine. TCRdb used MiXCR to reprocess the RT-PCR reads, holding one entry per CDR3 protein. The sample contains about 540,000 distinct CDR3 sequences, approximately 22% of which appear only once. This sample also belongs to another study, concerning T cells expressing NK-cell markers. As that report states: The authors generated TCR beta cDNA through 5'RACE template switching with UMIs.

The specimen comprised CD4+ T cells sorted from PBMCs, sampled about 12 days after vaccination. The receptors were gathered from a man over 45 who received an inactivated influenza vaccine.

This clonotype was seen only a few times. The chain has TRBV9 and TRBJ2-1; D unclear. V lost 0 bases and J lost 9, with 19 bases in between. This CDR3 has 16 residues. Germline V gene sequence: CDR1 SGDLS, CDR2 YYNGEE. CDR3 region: CASSVGSWVEYGEQFF. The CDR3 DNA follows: TGTGCCAGCAGCGTAGGGAGTTGGGTGGAGTACGGTGAGCAGTTCTTC.

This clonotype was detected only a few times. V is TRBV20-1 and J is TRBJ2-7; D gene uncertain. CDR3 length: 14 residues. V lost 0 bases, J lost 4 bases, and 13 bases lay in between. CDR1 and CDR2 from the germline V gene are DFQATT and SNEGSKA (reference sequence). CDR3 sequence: CSARDYPRDYEQYF. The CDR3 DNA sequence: TGCAGTGCTAGAGATTACCCTAGAGATTACGAGCAGTACTTC.

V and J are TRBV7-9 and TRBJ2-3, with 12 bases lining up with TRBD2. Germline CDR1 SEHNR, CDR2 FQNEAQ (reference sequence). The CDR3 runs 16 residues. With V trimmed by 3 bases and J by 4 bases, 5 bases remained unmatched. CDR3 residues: CASSLSSGRAADTQYF. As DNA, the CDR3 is TGTGCCAGCAGCTTGTCTAGCGGGAGGGCCGCAGATACGCAGTATTTT.

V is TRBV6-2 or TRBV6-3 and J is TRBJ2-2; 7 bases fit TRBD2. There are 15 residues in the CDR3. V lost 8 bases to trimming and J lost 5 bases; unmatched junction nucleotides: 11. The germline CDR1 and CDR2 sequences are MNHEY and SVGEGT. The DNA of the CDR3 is TGTGCCAGCTGTCTCGCGGGAGCCGGAACCGGGGAGCTGTTTTTT. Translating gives CASCLAGAGTGELFF.

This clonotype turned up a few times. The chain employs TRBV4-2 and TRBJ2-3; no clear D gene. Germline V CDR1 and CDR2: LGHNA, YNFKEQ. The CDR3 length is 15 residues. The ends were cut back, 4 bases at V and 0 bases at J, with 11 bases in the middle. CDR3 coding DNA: TGTGCCAGCAGCCCAGACCCGAGTAGCACAGATACGCAGTATTTT. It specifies CASSPDPSSTDTQYF.

The CDR3: CSAIGTGGGYEQYF. The DNA of the CDR3 is TGCAGTGCCATAGGGACAGGGGGCGGCTACGAGCAGTACTTC. The V call is TRBV20-1, the J call TRBJ2-7, with 12 bases matching TRBD1. V was pared by 6 bases and J by 3 bases, with 6 bases of the junction left unmatched. The CDR3 has 14 amino acids. Germline V gives CDR1 DFQATT, CDR2 SNEGSKA (reference sequence).

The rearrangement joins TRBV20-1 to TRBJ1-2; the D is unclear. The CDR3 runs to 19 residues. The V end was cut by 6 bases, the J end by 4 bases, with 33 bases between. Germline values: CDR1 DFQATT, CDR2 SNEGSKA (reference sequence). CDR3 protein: CSARERPGRVISARYGYTF. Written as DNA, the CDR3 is TGCAGTGCCCGAGAACGCCCAGGCCGAGTTATAAGCGCCCGCTATGGCTACACCTTC.

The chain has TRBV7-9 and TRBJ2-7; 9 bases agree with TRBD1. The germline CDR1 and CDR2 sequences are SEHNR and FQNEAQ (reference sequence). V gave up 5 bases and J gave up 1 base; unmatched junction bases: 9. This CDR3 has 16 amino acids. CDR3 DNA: TGTGCCAGCAGCCACACAGGGACAGGGTATTCCTACGAGCAGTACTTC. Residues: CASSHTGTGYSYEQYF.

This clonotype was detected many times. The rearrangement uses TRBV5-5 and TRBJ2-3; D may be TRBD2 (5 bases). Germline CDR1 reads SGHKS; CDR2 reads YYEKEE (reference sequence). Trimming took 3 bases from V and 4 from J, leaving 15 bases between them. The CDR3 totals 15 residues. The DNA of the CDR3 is TGTGCCAGCAGCTCGAGACTAAGTGGCGCAGATACGCAGTATTTT. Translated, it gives CASSSRLSGADTQYF.

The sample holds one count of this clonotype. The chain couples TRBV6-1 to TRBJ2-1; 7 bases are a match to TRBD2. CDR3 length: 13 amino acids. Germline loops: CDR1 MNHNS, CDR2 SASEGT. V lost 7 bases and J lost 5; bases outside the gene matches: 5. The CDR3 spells CASIRLADNEQFF. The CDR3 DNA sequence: TGTGCCAGCATCAGACTAGCAGACAATGAGCAGTTCTTC.

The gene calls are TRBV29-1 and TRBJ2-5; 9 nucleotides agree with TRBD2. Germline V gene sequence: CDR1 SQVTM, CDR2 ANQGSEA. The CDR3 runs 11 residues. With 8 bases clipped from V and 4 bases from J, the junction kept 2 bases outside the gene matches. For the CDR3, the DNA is TGCAGCATGGGACTAGCAGAGACCCAGTACTTC. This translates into CSMGLAETQYF.

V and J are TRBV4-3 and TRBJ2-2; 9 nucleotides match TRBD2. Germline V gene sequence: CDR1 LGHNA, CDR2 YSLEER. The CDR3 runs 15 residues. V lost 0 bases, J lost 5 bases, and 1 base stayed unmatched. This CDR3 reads CASSQEAGGTGELFF. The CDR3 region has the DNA TGCGCCAGCAGCCAAGAAGCGGGAGGAACCGGGGAGCTGTTTTTT.

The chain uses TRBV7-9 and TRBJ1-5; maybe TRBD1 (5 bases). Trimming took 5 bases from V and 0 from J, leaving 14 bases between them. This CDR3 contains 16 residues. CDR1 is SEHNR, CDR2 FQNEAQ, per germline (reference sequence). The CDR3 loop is CASSPQGTDSNQPQHF. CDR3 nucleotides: TGTGCCAGCAGCCCCCAAGGGACGGATAGCAATCAGCCCCAGCATTTT.

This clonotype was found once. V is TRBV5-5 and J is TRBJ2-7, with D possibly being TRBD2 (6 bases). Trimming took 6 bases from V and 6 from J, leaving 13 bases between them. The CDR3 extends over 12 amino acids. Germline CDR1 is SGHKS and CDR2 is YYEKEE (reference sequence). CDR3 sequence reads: CASTLVGGEQYF. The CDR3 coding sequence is TGTGCCAGCACCCTGGTGGGGGGCGAGCAGTACTTC. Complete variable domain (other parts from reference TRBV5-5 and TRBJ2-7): DAGVTQSPTHLIKTRGQQVTLRCSPISGHKSVSWYQQVLGQGPQFIFQYYEKEERGRGNFPDRFSARQFPNYSSELNVNALLLGDSALYLCASTLVGGEQYFGPGTRLTVT.

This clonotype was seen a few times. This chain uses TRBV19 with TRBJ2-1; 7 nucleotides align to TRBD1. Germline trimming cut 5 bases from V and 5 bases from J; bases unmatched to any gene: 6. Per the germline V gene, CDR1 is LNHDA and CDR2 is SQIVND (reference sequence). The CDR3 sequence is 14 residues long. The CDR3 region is CASSAAGGNNEQFF. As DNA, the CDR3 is TGTGCCAGTAGTGCAGCAGGGGGTAACAATGAGCAGTTCTTC. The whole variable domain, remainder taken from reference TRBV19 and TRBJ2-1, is DGGITQSPKYLFRKEGQNVTLSCEQNLNHDAMYWYRQDPGQGLRLIYYSQIVNDFQKGDIAEGYSVSREKKESFPLTVTSAQKNPTAFYLCASSAAGGNNEQFFGPGTRLTVL.

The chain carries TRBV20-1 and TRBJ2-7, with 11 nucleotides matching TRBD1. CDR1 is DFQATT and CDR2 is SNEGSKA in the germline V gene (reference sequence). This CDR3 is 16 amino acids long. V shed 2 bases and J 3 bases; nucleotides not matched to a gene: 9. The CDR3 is CSARFRGQGALYEQYF. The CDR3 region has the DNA TGCAGTGCTAGATTCCGCGGACAGGGGGCCCTCTACGAGCAGTACTTC.

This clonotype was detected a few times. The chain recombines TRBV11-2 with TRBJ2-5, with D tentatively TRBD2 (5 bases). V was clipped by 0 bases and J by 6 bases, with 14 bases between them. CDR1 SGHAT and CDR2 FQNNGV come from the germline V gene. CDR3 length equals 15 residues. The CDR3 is CASSLDLVSAQTQYF. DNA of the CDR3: TGTGCCAGCAGCTTAGATCTAGTTAGCGCTCAGACCCAGTACTTC. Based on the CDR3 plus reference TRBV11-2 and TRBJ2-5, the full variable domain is EAGVAQSPRYKIIEKRQSVAFWCNPISGHATLYWYQQILGQGPKLLIQFQNNGVVDDSQLPKDRFSAERLKGVDSTLKIQPAKLEDSAVYLCASSLDLVSAQTQYFGPGTRLLVL.

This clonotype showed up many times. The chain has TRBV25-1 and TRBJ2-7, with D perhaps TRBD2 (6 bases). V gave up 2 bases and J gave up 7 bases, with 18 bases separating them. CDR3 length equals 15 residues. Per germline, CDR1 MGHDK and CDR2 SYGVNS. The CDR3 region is CASSEGSVARGEQYF. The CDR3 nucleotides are TGTGCCAGCAGTGAAGGCTCAGTAGCTCGGGGGGAGCAGTACTTC.

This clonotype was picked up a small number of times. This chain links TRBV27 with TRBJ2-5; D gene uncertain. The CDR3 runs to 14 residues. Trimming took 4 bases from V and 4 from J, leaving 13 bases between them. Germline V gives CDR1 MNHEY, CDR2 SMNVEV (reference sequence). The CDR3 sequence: CASSSTRVSETQYF. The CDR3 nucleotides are TGTGCCAGCAGTTCAACAAGGGTGTCAGAGACCCAGTACTTC.

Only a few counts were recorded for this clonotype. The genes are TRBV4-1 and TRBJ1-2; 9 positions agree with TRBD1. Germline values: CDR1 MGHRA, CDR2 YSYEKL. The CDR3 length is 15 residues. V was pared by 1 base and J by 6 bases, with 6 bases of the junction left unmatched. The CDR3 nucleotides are TGCGCCAGCAGCCAAGCGGGACAGGGATTTCATGGCTACACCTTC. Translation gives CASSQAGQGFHGYTF.

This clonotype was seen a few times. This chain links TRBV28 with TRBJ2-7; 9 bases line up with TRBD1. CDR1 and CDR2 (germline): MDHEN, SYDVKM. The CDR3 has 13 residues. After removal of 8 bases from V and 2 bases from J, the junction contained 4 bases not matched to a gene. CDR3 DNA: TGTGCCAGCGGGGGACAGGGCCCCTACGAGCAGTACTTC. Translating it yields CASGGQGPYEQYF.

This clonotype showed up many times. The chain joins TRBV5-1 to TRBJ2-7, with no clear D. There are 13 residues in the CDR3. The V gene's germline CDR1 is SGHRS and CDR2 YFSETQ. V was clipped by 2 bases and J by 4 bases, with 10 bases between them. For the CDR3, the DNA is TGCGCCAGCAGCTTTCCAGGCGGATACGAGCAGTACTTC. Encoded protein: CASSFPGGYEQYF.